Each of the 27 T cell receptor beta chains below was sequenced from the same sample in a study of T-cell reconstitution after alpha-beta-depleted transplantation in children. During its preparation, the TCRbeta library received unique molecular identifiers. TCRdb re-analysed the PCR reads in MiXCR, keeping a single row per CDR3 protein. The profile shows some 550,000 distinct CDR3 sequences, roughly 18% of them singletons. This specimen was PBMCs from the stem cell graft donor, taken from the stem cell graft. Receptors originate from a human donor who donated a stem cell graft to a child with acute lymphoblastic leukemia.

This clonotype was seen a few times. This chain uses TRBV14 with TRBJ2-1, with 7 bases lining up with TRBD1. Per germline, CDR1 SGHDN and CDR2 FVKESK. With 3 bases clipped from V and 9 bases from J, the junction kept 11 bases outside the gene matches. The CDR3 consists of 15 residues. CDR3 protein: CASSQDWTGRTEQFF. The CDR3 DNA is TGTGCCAGCAGCCAGGATTGGACAGGTAGAACTGAGCAGTTCTTC.

The chain couples TRBV18 to TRBJ2-2; unclear D gene. The germline V gene has CDR1 KGHSH and CDR2 LQKENI. V was shortened by 7 bases and J by 5 bases, with 14 bases between the two germline ends. The CDR3 runs to 14 residues. CDR3 sequence reads: CASYPLSRTGELFF. The CDR3 nucleotides read TGTGCCAGCTATCCACTTTCTCGGACCGGGGAGCTGTTTTTT.

In its sample, this clonotype was seen many times. The chain couples TRBV11-2 to TRBJ2-7; tentative D call: TRBD2 (6 bases). CDR1 and CDR2 from the germline V gene are SGHAT and FQNNGV. The V and J ends lost 3 bases and 3 bases respectively, with 12 bases between them. CDR3 size: 14 residues. As DNA, the CDR3 is TGTGCCAGCAGCTTGGAGGGTTTCTTCTACGAGCAGTACTTC. Encoded protein: CASSLEGFFYEQYF.

J is TRBJ1-3 and V is TRBV3-1; TRBD1 aligns across 11 bases. V was pared by 4 bases and J by 0 bases, with 8 bases of the junction left unmatched. The CDR3 has 18 residues. CDR1 LGHDT and CDR2 YNNKEL come from the germline V gene (reference sequence). The CDR3 loop reads CASSLRDRGTSSGNTIYF. As DNA, the CDR3 is TGTGCCAGCAGCCTACGGGACAGGGGGACCTCCTCTGGAAACACCATATATTTT.

This chain links TRBV12-3 or TRBV12-4 with TRBJ1-4, with TRBD1 matching over 8 bases. CDR3 length: 15 amino acids. V was pared by 5 bases and J by 13 bases, with 15 bases of the junction left unmatched. The chain's CDR3 is CASSGTGTGSTGLFF. CDR3 in DNA: TGTGCCAGCAGTGGGACCGGGACAGGATCGACTGGACTGTTTTTT.

The chain employs TRBV7-9 and TRBJ2-3; 10 bases align to TRBD1. The CDR3 contains 15 residues. Germline assignment: CDR1 SEHNR and CDR2 FQNEAQ (reference sequence). Trimming at V came to 5 bases and at J to 6 bases, leaving 8 bases not matched to a gene. CDR3 bases: TGTGCCAGCAGCCCCAGGACAGGGGGACTGGATACGCAGTATTTT. This translates into CASSPRTGGLDTQYF.

In its sample, this clonotype was seen a few times. The gene calls are TRBV9 and TRBJ2-7; no definite D call. The germline V gene has CDR1 SGDLS and CDR2 YYNGEE. V was shortened by 0 bases and J by 0 bases, with 10 bases between the two germline ends. This CDR3 has 15 residues. As DNA, the CDR3 is TGTGCCAGCAGCGTAGGGGTTCTTAGCTCCTACGAGCAGTACTTC. The encoded protein is CASSVGVLSSYEQYF.

This clonotype has only a few counts. The rearrangement links TRBV12-3 or TRBV12-4 to TRBJ2-3; D might be TRBD2 (6 bases). This CDR3 contains 15 residues. Trimming pared 6 bases from V and 0 bases from J, leaving 13 bases between. The CDR3 is CASSGGWASTDTQYF. In DNA, the CDR3 is TGTGCCAGCAGCGGGGGATGGGCCAGCACAGATACGCAGTATTTT.

In this sample, this clonotype turned up a few times. The CDR3 nucleotides read TGCGCCAGCAGCTCCCGACTAGCGGGAATTGGGACAGATACGCAGTATTTT. Its protein is CASSSRLAGIGTDTQYF. The genes are TRBV4-1 and TRBJ2-3; TRBD2 agrees at 11 bases. There are 17 residues in the CDR3. From germline, CDR1 is MGHRA and CDR2 YSYEKL. The junction had 10 bases not matched to a gene; V was cut back by 5 bases and J by 3 bases.

This clonotype was recorded a few times. The CDR3 DNA is TGTGCCAGCAGTTACAACGGGGCGGGCAATCAGCCCCAGCATTTT. Protein: CASSYNGAGNQPQHF. This chain connects TRBV6-5 to TRBJ1-5; maybe TRBD1 (5 bases). V was clipped by 2 bases and J by 2 bases, with 10 bases between them. Per the germline V gene, CDR1 is MNHEY and CDR2 is SVGAGI. CDR3 size: 15 residues.

This clonotype was counted ten times or more. The rearrangement links TRBV5-1 to TRBJ2-7, with TRBD2 as a possible D gene (5 bases). Germline CDR1 is SGHRS and CDR2 is YFSETQ. With 2 bases removed from V and 0 bases from J, the gap between germline ends came to 9 bases. The CDR3 is 14 residues long. The CDR3 is CASSFRGSSYEQYF. DNA of the CDR3: TGCGCCAGCAGCTTCCGAGGGTCCTCCTACGAGCAGTACTTC.

The gene calls are TRBV12-3 or TRBV12-4 and TRBJ2-7; 7 bases are shared with TRBD1. This CDR3 is built from 11 residues. V lost 9 bases, J lost 4 bases, and 3 bases stayed unmatched. The CDR3 coding sequence is TGTGCCAGTGGGACAGCGTACGAGCAGTACTTC. It yields the protein CASGTAYEQYF.

The V gene is TRBV11-1, the J gene TRBJ2-3, with TRBD1 matching 9 bases. Per the germline V gene, CDR1 is SGHAT and CDR2 is FQDESV (reference sequence). CDR3 length equals 18 residues. After removal of 5 bases from V and 5 bases from J, the junction contained 17 bases not matched to a gene. The CDR3, as DNA: TGTGCCAGCAGCGCCACAACCTCCGGGACAGGGCCCCTAGATACGCAGTATTTT. It encodes CASSATTSGTGPLDTQYF.

The V and J genes are TRBV7-8 and TRBJ2-1; 8 nucleotides match TRBD2. J gave up 5 bases and V 4 bases, and 4 bases lay outside the gene matches. The CDR3 has 14 amino acids. Germline loops: CDR1 SGHVS, CDR2 FQNEAQ. The CDR3 is CASSWGLGDNEQFF. The DNA for the CDR3 is TGTGCCAGCAGCTGGGGACTAGGCGACAATGAGCAGTTCTTC.

The CDR3 bases are TGTGCCAGCAGCTTAAGATTAGCCCACCAGTTCTTC. Protein: CASSLRLAHQFF. V is TRBV7-2 and J is TRBJ2-1; no reliable D call. Germline lookup yields CDR1 SGHTA and CDR2 FQGNSA. With 2 bases removed from V and 13 bases from J, the gap between germline ends came to 12 bases. This CDR3 has 12 amino acids. Complete variable domain (other parts from reference TRBV7-2 and TRBJ2-1): GAGVSQSPSNKVTEKGKDVELRCDPISGHTALYWYRQSLGQGLEFLIYFQGNSAPDKSGLPSDRFSAERTGGSVSTLTIQRTQQEDSAVYLCASSLRLAHQFFGPGTRLTVL.

On this clonotype: Compared with germline, one end of the junction differs, possibly owing to a read error. V and J are TRBV9 and TRBJ1-4, with 10 bases fitting TRBD1. CDR3 length: 17 residues. Germline CDR1 is SGDLS and CDR2 is YYNGEE. The DNA for the CDR3 is TGTGCCAACAGCACCCGGGACAGGGGTGCAACTAATGAAAAACTGTTTTTT. Amino acid sequence: CANSTRDRGATNEKLFF.

The chain carries TRBV18 and TRBJ1-2, with 7 bases lining up with TRBD1. The ends lost 5 bases at V and 10 bases at J; junction bases unmatched: 13. CDR3 length equals 14 residues. Germline V gene lookup returns CDR1 KGHSH and CDR2 LQKENI. CDR3 in DNA: TGTGCCAGCTCATCTAACAGGGGAAGTAATGACTACACCTTC. It yields the protein CASSSNRGSNDYTF.

This clonotype was counted only a few times. The chain recombines TRBV10-3 with TRBJ1-1, with TRBD1 matching 9 bases. This CDR3 has 18 residues. The germline gives CDR1 ENHRY, CDR2 SYGVKD. J was trimmed by 10 bases and V by 4 bases; bases with no gene match: 22. DNA for the CDR3: TGTGCCATCAGTGGTTCCCCGGGCAGGTCGGACAGGGGCCACCGAGCTTTCTTT. Its protein is CAISGSPGRSDRGHRAFF.

This clonotype was found a few times. The chain is built from TRBV14 and TRBJ2-2; D unclear. Germline CDR1 reads SGHDN; CDR2 reads FVKESK. Trimming took 3 bases from V and 2 from J, leaving 10 bases between them. This CDR3 spans 15 amino acids. Here the CDR3 reads CASSHMTSNTGELFF. Written as DNA, the CDR3 is TGTGCCAGCAGCCATATGACAAGCAACACCGGGGAGCTGTTTTTT.

The genes are TRBV5-1 and TRBJ2-3; 9 bases map to TRBD2. Germline loops: CDR1 SGHRS, CDR2 YFSETQ. The CDR3 loop spans 12 amino acids. V lost 9 bases, J lost 4 bases, and 3 bases stayed unmatched. The CDR3 here is CAIRTSADTQYF. The CDR3 nucleotides are TGCGCCATAAGGACTAGCGCAGATACGCAGTATTTT.

This clonotype was recorded a few times. The chain combines TRBV4-1 with TRBJ1-2; 8 bases line up with TRBD1. Per germline, CDR1 MGHRA and CDR2 YSYEKL. CDR3 length: 18 amino acids. Trimming removed 2 bases from V and 2 bases from J; junction bases left unmatched: 13. CDR3 nucleotides: TGCGCCAGCAGCCAATTGCTCCGACAGGGGTTCAAAAACTATGGCTACACCTTC. Translated: CASSQLLRQGFKNYGYTF.

The chain is built from TRBV13 and TRBJ2-5; D call uncertain. The CDR3 is 13 residues long. The V gene's germline CDR1 is PRHDT and CDR2 FYEKMQ (reference sequence). V was pared by 5 bases and J by 5 bases, with 12 bases between. The CDR3 DNA reads TGTGCCAGCAGCCCACCGGGTTGGGAGACCCAGTACTTC. This gives the protein CASSPPGWETQYF.

This clonotype turned up a few times. The chain couples TRBV21-1 to TRBJ2-7. TRBV21-1 is an annotated pseudogene. There are 12 residues in the CDR3. The CDR3 DNA is TGTGCCAGCAGACAGGACCCCTACGAGCAGTACTTC. This encodes CASRQDPYEQYF.

This chain links TRBV25-1 with TRBJ1-1; D remains unclear. This CDR3 spans 13 amino acids. V was pared by 0 bases and J by 8 bases, with 10 bases between. Germline values: CDR1 MGHDK, CDR2 SYGVNS. The CDR3 DNA follows: TGTGCCAGCAGTGAATATCTGGAACAGGAAGCTTTCTTT. The encoded protein is CASSEYLEQEAFF.

This rearrangement joins TRBV6-1 to TRBJ2-7; 9 nucleotides align to TRBD2. Germline V CDR1 and CDR2: MNHNS, SASEGT. The CDR3 length is 13 residues. Germline trimming cut 6 bases from V and 10 bases from J; bases unmatched to any gene: 10. The CDR3 is CASSLAGPGDQYF. DNA of the CDR3: TGTGCCAGCAGCCTAGCGGGGCCTGGAGACCAGTACTTC.

This clonotype came up a few times. The chain joins TRBV29-1 to TRBJ1-2; TRBD1 aligns across 7 bases. V dropped 2 bases and J dropped 4; count of bases not matched to a gene: 4. The germline gives CDR1 SQVTM, CDR2 ANQGSEA. The CDR3 extends over 13 amino acids. The CDR3 DNA sequence: TGCAGCGTTGAAACGGCAGGGGGCTATGGCTACACCTTC. Translating gives CSVETAGGYGYTF. The complete variable domain, with remaining parts taken from reference TRBV29-1 and TRBJ1-2, reads SAVISQKPSRDICQRGTSLTIQCQVDSQVTMMFWYRQQPGQSLTLIATANQGSEATYESGFVIDKFPISRPNLTFSTLTVSNMSPEDSSIYLCSVETAGGYGYTFGSGTRLTVV.

The rearrangement joins TRBV5-1 to TRBJ2-1, with TRBD2 matching 10 bases. This CDR3 region has 16 residues. Germline CDR1 and CDR2: SGHRS and YFSETQ. Losses at the gene ends were 2 bases for V and 2 bases for J; bases not matched to a gene: 4. Written as DNA, the CDR3 is TGCGCCAGCAGCTTCACTAGCGGGAACACCTACAATGAGCAGTTCTTC. This sequence encodes CASSFTSGNTYNEQFF. Looking up the rest from reference TRBV5-1 and TRBJ2-1 gives the full variable domain: KAGVTQTPRYLIKTRGQQVTLSCSPISGHRSVSWYQQTPGQGLQFLFEYFSETQRNKGNFPGRFSGRQFSNSRSEMNVSTLELGDSALYLCASSFTSGNTYNEQFFGPGTRLTVL.